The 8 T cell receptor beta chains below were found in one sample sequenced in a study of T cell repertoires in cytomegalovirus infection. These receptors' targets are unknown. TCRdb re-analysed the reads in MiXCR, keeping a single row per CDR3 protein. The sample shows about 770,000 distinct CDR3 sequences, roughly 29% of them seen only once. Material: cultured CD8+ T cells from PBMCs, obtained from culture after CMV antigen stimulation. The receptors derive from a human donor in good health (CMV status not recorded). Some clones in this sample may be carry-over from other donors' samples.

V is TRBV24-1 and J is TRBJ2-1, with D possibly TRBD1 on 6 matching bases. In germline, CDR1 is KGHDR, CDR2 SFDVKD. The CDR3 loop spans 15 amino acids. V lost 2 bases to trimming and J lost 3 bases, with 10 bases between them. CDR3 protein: CATSDSDRNYNEQFF. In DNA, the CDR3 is TGTGCCACCAGTGATTCCGACAGGAACTACAATGAGCAGTTCTTC.

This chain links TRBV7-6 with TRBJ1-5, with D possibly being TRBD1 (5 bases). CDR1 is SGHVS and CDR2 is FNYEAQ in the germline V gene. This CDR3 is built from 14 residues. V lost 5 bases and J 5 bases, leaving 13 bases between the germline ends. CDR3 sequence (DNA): TGTGCCAGCAGCCATTGGGGGGGGGATCAGCCCCAGCATTTT. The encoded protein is CASSHWGGDQPQHF.

Here the CDR3 DNA reads TGTGCCAGCAGTTTCTCCAGGGGGGGGAACACTAACTATGGCTACACCTTC. Translated: CASSFSRGGNTNYGYTF. The chain joins TRBV28 to TRBJ1-2, with 7 bases fitting TRBD1. This CDR3 comprises 17 residues. Germline CDR1 is MDHEN and CDR2 is SYDVKM. J was trimmed by 0 bases and V by 3 bases; bases with no gene match: 10.

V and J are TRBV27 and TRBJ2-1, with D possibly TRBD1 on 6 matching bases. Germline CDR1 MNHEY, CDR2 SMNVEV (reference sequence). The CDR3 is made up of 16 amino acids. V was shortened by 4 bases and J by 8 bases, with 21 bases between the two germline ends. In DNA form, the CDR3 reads TGTGCCAGCAGTTCTCCGGGACAAGGTGCTTGGGATGAGCAGTTCTTC. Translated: CASSSPGQGAWDEQFF.

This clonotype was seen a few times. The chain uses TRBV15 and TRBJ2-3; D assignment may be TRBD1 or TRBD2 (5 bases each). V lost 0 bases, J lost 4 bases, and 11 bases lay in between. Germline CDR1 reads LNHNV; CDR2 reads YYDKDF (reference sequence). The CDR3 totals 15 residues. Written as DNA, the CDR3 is TGTGCCACCAGCAGAGATGAGGGGCGGTCAGATACGCAGTATTTT. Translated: CATSRDEGRSDTQYF.

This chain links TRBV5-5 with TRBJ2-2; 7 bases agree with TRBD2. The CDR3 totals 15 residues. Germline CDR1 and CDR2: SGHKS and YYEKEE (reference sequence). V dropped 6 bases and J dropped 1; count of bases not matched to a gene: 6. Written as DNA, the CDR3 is TGTGCCAGCATCTCTAGCGGTTTGAACACCGGGGAGCTGTTTTTT. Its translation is CASISSGLNTGELFF.

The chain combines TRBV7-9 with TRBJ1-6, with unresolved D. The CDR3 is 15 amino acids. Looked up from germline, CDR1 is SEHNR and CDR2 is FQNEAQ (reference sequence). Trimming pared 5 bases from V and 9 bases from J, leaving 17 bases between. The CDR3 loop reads CASSLDFDPVSPLHF. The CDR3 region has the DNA TGTGCCAGCAGCCTAGACTTCGACCCCGTTTCACCCCTCCACTTT.

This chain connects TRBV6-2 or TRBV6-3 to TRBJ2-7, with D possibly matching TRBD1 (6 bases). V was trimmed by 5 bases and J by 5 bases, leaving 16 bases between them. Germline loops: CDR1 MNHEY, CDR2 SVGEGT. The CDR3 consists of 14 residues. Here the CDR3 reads CASSNQGFRDEQYV. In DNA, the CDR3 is TGTGCCAGCAGTAACCAGGGGTTTCGGGACGAGCAGTACGTC.